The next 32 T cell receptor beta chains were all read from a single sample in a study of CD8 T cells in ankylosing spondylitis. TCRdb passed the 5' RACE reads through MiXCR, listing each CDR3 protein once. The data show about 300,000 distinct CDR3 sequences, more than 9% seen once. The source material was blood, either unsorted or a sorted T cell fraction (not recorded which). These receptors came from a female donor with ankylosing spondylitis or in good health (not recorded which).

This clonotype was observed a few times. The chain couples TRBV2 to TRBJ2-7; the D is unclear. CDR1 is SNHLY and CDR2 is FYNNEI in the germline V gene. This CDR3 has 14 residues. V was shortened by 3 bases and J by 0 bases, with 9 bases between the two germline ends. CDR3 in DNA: TGTGCCAGCAGTGACGATACGCACTCCTACGAGCAGTACTTC. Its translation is CASSDDTHSYEQYF.

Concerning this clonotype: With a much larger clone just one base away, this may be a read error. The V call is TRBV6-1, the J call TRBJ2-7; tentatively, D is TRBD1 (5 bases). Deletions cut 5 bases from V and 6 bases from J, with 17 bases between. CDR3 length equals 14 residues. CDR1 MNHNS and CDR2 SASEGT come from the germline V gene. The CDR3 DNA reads TGTGCCAGCAGTAAAACCTCCAGGACACGCGAGCAGTACTTC. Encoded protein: CASSKTSRTREQYF.

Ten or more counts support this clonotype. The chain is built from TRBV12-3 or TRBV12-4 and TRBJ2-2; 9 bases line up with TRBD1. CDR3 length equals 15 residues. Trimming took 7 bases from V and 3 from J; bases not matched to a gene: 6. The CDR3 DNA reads TGTGCCAGCACGAGCCGGGACAGGGACACCGGGGAGCTGTTTTTT. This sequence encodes CASTSRDRDTGELFF.

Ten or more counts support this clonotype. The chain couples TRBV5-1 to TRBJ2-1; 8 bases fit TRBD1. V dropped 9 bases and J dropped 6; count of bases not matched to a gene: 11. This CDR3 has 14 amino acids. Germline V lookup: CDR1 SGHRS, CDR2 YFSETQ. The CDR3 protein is CATTETTGGNEQFF. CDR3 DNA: TGCGCCACCACAGAGACTACAGGGGGCAATGAGCAGTTCTTC.

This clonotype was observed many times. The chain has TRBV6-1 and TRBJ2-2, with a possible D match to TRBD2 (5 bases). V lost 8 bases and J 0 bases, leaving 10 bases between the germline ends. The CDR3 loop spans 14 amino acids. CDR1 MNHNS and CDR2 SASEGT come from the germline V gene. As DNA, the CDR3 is TGTGCCAGCTTACGGACTTCGAACACCGGGGAGCTGTTTTTT. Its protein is CASLRTSNTGELFF.

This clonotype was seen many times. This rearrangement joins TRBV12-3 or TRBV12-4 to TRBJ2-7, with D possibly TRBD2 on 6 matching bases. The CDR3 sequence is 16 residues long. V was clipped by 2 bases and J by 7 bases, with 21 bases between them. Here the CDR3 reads CASSLRGGTPQLEQYF. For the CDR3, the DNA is TGTGCCAGCAGTTTACGAGGCGGGACCCCTCAATTGGAGCAGTACTTC.

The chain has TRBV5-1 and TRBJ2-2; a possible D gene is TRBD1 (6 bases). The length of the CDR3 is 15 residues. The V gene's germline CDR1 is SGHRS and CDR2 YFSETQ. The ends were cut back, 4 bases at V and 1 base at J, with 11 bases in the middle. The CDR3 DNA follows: TGCGCCAGCAGCCGGACGGACAGGAACACCGGGGAGCTGTTTTTT. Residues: CASSRTDRNTGELFF.

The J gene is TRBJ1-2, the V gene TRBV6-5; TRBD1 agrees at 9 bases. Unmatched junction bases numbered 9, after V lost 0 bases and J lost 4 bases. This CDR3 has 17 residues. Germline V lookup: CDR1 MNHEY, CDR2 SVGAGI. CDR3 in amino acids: CASSYSRIRDRAYGYTF. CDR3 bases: TGTGCCAGCAGTTACTCGAGGATTAGGGACAGGGCCTATGGCTACACCTTC.

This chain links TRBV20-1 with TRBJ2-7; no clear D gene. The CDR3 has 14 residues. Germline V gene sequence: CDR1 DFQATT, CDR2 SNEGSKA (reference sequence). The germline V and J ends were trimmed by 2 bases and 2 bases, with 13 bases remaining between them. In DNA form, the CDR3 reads TGCAGTGCTAGAAGGGCTGGCGTCACCTACGAGCAGTACTTC. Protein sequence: CSARRAGVTYEQYF.

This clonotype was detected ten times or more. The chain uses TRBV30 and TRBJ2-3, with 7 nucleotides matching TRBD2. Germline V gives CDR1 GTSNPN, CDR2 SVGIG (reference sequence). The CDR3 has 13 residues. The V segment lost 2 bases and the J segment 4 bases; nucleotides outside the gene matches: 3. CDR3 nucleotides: TGTGCCTGGAGTAATGCGGGAGCAGATACGCAGTATTTT. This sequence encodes CAWSNAGADTQYF.

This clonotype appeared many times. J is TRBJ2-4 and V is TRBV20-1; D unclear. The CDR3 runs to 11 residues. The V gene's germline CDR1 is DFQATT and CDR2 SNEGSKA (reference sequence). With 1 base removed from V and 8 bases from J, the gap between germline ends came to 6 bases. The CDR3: CSARGVDIQYF. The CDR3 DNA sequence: TGCAGTGCTAGAGGAGTGGACATTCAGTACTTC.

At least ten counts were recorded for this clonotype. The CDR3 spells CASSLASSFSYEQYF. The CDR3 nucleotides read TGCGCCAGCAGCTTGGCTTCGAGTTTCTCCTACGAGCAGTACTTC. The chain has TRBV5-1 and TRBJ2-7; no reliable D call. CDR1 and CDR2 (germline): SGHRS, YFSETQ. The CDR3 covers 15 residues. V was pared by 0 bases and J by 0 bases, with 10 bases between.

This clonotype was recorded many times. The chain's CDR3 is CASSLVRGTGARRFF. The CDR3 nucleotides read TGCGCCAGCAGCTTGGTAAGAGGGACAGGGGCTCGACGGTTCTTC. The chain couples TRBV5-1 to TRBJ2-1; TRBD1 matches at 10 bases. CDR3 length: 15 residues. J lost 15 bases, V lost 0 bases, and 12 bases had no gene match. Germline CDR1 SGHRS, CDR2 YFSETQ.

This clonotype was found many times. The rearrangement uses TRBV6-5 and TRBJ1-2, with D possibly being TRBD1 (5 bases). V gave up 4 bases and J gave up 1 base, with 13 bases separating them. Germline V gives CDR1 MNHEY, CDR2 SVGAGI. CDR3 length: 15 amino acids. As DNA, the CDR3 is TGTGCCAGCAGTTCACCTGAGGGGCGTAACTATGGCTACACCTTC. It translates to CASSSPEGRNYGYTF.

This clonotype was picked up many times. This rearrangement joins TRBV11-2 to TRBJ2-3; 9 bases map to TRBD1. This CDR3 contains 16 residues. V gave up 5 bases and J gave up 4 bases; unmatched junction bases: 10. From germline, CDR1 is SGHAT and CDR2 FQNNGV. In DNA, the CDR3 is TGTGCCAGCAGCCTCCTCGGGACAGGGTTGCCAGATACGCAGTATTTT. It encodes CASSLLGTGLPDTQYF.

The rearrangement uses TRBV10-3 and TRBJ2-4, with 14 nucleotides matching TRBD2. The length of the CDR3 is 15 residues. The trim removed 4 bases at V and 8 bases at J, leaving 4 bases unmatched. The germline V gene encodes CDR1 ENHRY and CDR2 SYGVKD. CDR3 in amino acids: CAISGGGLAGDIQYF. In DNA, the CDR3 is TGTGCCATCAGTGGGGGGGGACTAGCGGGAGACATTCAGTACTTC.

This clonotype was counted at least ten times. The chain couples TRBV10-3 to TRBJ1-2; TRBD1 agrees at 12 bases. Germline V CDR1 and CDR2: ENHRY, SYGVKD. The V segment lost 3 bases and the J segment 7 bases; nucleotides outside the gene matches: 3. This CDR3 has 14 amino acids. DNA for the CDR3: TGTGCCATCAGTGAAGGGACAGGGGGCCTTGGCTACACCTTC. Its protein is CAISEGTGGLGYTF.

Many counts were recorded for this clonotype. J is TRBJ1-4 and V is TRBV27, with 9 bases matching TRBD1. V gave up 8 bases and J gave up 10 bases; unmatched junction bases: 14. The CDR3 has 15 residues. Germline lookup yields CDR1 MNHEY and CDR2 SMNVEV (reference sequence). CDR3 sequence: CASSAWTGVLGKLFF. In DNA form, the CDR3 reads TGTGCCAGCTCGGCCTGGACAGGGGTTTTGGGAAAACTGTTTTTT.

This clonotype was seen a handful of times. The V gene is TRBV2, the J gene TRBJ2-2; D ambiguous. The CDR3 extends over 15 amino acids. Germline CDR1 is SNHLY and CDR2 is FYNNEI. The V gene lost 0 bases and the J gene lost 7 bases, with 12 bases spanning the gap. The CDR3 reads CASSEAKFGGGELFF. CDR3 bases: TGTGCCAGCAGTGAAGCCAAGTTCGGCGGCGGGGAGCTGTTTTTT.

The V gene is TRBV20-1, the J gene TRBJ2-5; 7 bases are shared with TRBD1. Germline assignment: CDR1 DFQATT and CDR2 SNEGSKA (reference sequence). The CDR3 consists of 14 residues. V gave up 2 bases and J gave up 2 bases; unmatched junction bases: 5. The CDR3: CSARPQGVQETQYF. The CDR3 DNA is TGCAGTGCTAGACCCCAGGGGGTGCAAGAGACCCAGTACTTC.

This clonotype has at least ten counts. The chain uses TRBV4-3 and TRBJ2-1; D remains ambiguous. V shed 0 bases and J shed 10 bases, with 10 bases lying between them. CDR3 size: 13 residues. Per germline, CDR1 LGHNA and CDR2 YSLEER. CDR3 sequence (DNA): TGCGCCAGCAGCCAAGATCACCGCCGGGAGCAGTTCTTC. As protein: CASSQDHRREQFF.

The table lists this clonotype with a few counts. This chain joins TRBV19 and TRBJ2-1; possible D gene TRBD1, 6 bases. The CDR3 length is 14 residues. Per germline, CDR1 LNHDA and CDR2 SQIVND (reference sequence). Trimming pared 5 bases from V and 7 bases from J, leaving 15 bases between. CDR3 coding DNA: TGTGCCAGTAGTTCCCCGGGACAAAGTAATGAGCAGTTCTTC. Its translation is CASSSPGQSNEQFF.

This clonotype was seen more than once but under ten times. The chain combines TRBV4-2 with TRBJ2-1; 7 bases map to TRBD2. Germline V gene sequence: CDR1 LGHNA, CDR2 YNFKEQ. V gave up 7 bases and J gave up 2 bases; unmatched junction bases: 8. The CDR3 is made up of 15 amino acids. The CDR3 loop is CASTTRRETYNEQFF. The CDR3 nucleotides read TGTGCCAGCACCACAAGGCGGGAGACCTACAATGAGCAGTTCTTC.

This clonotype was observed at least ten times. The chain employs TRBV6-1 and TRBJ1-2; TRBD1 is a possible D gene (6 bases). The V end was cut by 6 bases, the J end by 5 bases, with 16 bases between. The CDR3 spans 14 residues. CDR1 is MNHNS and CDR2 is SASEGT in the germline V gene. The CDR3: CASSHGGSVYGYTF. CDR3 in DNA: TGTGCCAGCAGCCACGGGGGCTCTGTATATGGCTACACCTTC.

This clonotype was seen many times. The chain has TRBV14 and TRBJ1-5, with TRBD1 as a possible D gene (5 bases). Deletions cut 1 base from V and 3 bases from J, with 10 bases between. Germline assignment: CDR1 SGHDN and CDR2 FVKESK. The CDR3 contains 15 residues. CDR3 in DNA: TGTGCCAGCAGCCAAGGGGGCACAGTCAATCAGCCCCAGCATTTT. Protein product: CASSQGGTVNQPQHF.

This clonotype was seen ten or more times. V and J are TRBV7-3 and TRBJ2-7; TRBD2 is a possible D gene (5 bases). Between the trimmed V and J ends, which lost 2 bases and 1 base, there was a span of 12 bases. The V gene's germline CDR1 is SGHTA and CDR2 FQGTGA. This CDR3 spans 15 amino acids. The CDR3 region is CASSLGPAGSYEQYF. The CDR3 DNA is TGTGCCAGCAGCTTAGGCCCGGCGGGTTCCTACGAGCAGTACTTC.

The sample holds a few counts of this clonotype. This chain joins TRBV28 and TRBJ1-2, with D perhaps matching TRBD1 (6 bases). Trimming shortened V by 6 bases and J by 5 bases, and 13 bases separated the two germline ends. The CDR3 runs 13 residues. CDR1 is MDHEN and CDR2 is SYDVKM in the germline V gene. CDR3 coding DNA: TGTGCCAGCAGAGGGGGGGGCGTGTATGGCTACACCTTC. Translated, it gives CASRGGGVYGYTF.

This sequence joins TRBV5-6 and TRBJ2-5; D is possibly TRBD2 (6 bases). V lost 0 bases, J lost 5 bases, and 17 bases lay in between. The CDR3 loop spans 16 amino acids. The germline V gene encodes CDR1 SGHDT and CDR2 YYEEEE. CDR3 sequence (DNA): TGTGCCAGCAGCTTGGCGGGGGTGTGGGTAGCGGAGACCCAGTACTTC. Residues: CASSLAGVWVAETQYF.

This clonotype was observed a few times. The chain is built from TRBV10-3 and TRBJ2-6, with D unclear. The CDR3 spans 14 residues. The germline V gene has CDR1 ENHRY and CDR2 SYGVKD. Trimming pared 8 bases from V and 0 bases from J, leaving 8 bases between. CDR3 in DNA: TGTGCCATCCTTCGCGACTCTGGGGCCAACGTCCTGACTTTC. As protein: CAILRDSGANVLTF.

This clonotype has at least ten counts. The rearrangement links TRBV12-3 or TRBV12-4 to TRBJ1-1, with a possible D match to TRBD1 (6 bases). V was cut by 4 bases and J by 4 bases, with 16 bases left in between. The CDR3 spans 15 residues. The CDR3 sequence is CASSWTVMRGTEAFF. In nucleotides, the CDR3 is TGTGCCAGCAGTTGGACAGTTATGAGGGGCACTGAAGCTTTCTTT.

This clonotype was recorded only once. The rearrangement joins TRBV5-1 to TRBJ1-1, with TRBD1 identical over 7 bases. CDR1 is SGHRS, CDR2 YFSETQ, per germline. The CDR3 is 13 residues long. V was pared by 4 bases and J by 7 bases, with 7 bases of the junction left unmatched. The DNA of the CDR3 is TGCGCCAGCAGCCTAGGGGGCTCTGTTGAAGCTTTCTTT. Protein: CASSLGGSVEAFF.

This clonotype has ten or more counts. This CDR3 is CASSFGRGLAGDNEQFF. The DNA of the CDR3 is TGTGCCAGCAGTTTTGGGAGGGGACTAGCGGGAGACAATGAGCAGTTCTTC. This chain uses TRBV28 with TRBJ2-1, with TRBD2 matching 14 bases. J gave up 5 bases and V 3 bases, and 6 bases lay outside the gene matches. Germline V gives CDR1 MDHEN, CDR2 SYDVKM. The CDR3 runs 17 residues.